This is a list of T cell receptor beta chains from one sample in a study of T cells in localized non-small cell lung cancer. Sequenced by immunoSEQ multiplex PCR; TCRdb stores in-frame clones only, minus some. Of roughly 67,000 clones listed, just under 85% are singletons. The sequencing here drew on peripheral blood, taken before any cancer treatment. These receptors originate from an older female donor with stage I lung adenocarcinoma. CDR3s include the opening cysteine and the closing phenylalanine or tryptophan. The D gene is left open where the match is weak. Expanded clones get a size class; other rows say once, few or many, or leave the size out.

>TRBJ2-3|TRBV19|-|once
TGTGCCAGTAGTATGCCAGGCCTCCAAGATACGCAGTATTTT
CASSMPGLQDTQYF
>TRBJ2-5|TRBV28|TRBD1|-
TGTGCCACCAGGGTCAGGGGGATCGTATCGCAACAAGAGACCCAGTACTTC
CATRVRGIVSQQETQYF
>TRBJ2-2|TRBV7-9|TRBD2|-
TGTGCCAGCAGCCCCCGCCAGGTGGCTAGCGGCCCTACCGGGGAGCTGTTTTTT
CASSPRQVASGPTGELFF
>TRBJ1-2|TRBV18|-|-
TGTGCCAGCTCACTAAATCACGACCCCTATGGCTACACCTTC
CASSLNHDPYGYTF
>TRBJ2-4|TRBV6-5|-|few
TGTGCCAGCAGTCCCAGGGCTCTAGCCAAAAACATTCAGTACTTC
CASSPRALAKNIQYF
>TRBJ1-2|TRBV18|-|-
TGTGCCAGCTCACCAAATCCGGGGGACTATGGCTACACCTTC
CASSPNPGDYGYTF
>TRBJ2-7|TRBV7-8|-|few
TGTGCCAGCAGCCACCCTCGCGCCCACTCCTACGAGCAGTACTTC
CASSHPRAHSYEQYF
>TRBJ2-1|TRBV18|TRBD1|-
TGTGCCAGCTCACCGGAAACAGGGGGAGTCCGGTTCTTC
CASSPETGGVRFF
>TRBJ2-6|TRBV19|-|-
TGTGCCAGCATACAGGGTAACGGGGCCAACGTCCTGACTTTC
CASIQGNGANVLTF
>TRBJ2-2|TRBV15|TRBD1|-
TGTGCCACCAGCAGAGATAATACTCTACAGGGGGGCGCGAACACCGGGGAGCTGTTTTTT
CATSRDNTLQGGANTGELFF
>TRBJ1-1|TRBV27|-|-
TGTGCCAGCAGTTTATCGCTGGGTGAAGCTTTCTTT
CASSLSLGEAFF
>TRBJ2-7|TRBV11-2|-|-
TGTGCCAGCAGCCCAATAAGACGCCCTCGGCAGCAGAAGTACGAGCAGTACTTC
CASSPIRRPRQQKYEQYF
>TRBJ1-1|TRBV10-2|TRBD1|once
TGCGCCAGCAGTGAACCCGGACAGGGATTGAACACTGAAGCTTTCTTT
CASSEPGQGLNTEAFF
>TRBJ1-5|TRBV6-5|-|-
TGTGCCAGCAGTGACTCCACAATACGCAATCAGCCCCAGCATTTT
CASSDSTIRNQPQHF
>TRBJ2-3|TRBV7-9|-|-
TGTGCCAGCAGCTCTTACGTCCTAAATACGCAGTATTTT
CASSSYVLNTQYF
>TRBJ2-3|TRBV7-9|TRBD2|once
TGTGCCAGCAGCTTGGGGAGGGCCACAGATACGCAGTATTTT
CASSLGRATDTQYF
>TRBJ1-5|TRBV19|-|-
TGTGCCAGTAGCGGGGGAGGTGGCAATCAGCCCCAGCATTTT
CASSGGGGNQPQHF
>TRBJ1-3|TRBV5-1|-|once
TGCGCCAGCAGCTTGGCCAACGGAGACTCTGGAAACACCATATATTTT
CASSLANGDSGNTIYF
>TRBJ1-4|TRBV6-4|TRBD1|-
TGTGCCAGCAGTGCATCCCCGAGCGGGACAGGGGCAACCAATGAAAAACTGTTTTTT
CASSASPSGTGATNEKLFF